The T cell receptor beta chain described here comes from a study of blood T cells in healthy people across ages. Study-wide results and limits: Roughly linear age-related decline in beta diversity appeared, significant by age around 40. Diversity was higher, and naive CD4+ cells more numerous, in long-lived donors than in aged donors. A strong correlation was seen between TCR beta diversity and naive T cell percentage.

This clonotype was observed many times. Its target is not known. The junction differs from germline at one of its ends, possibly a read error. Next came a second PCR, run for roughly 6 to 11 cycles, which used a sample-barcoded 5' primer along with a J-beta primer mix. Researchers report that a template-switch adaptor with 12 random nucleotides tagged each cDNA molecule. A single record per CDR3 protein comes from TCRdb applying MiXCR to the 5' RACE reads. The sample shows roughly 2 million distinct CDR3 sequences, just under 50% of them seen only once. Sequencing was performed on blood. This TCR derives from a middle-aged woman in good health.

The CDR3 protein is CASSQGQGNTEAFF. The CDR3 coding sequence is TGTGCCAGCAGCCAGGGACAGGGAAACACTGAAGCTTTCTTT. The rearrangement joins TRBV4-3 to TRBJ1-1; TRBD1 aligns across 9 bases. Per the germline V gene, CDR1 is LGHNA and CDR2 is YSLEER. The CDR3 extends over 14 amino acids.